This passage covers 13 T cell receptor beta chains from one sample sequenced in a study of cytomegalovirus exposure and HLA in healthy donors. The study ran its PCR with 60 Vbeta and 13 Jbeta primers. Assay: immunoSEQ multiplex PCR; the TCRdb copy retains only in-frame clones and omits some. The table includes approximately 150,000 clones, almost 85% detected once. Sequencing used PBMCs. Every receptor here comes from a man younger than 30 in good health and CMV-seropositive.

The chain combines TRBV5-5 with TRBJ1-2, with 12 bases that match TRBD1. The length of the CDR3 is 16 residues. Germline-derived CDR1 and CDR2 are SGHKS and YYEKEE (reference sequence). V dropped 3 bases and J dropped 8; count of bases not matched to a gene: 11. CDR3 nucleotides: TGTGCCAGCAGCTCTTTTGGGACAGGGGGCGCAGGAGGCTACACCTTC. It is translated as CASSSFGTGGAGGYTF.

The V and J genes are TRBV19 and TRBJ1-5; D is unclear. The ends were cut back, 7 bases at V and 6 bases at J, with 13 bases in the middle. Germline CDR1 is LNHDA and CDR2 is SQIVND (reference sequence). The CDR3 spans 13 residues. CDR3 loop: CASTRQAGQPQHF. CDR3 DNA: TGTGCCAGTACAAGGCAGGCAGGTCAGCCCCAGCATTTT.

This clone has just one count. The genes are TRBV6-1 and TRBJ2-1; D perhaps matches TRBD1 (6 bases). In germline, CDR1 is MNHNS, CDR2 SASEGT. V was trimmed by 3 bases and J by 0 bases, leaving 12 bases between them. CDR3 size: 16 residues. CDR3 bases: TGTGCCAGCAGTGATGGAGGACAGAGCTCCTACAATGAGCAGTTCTTC. Its translation: CASSDGGQSSYNEQFF.

This clone came up a few times. The J gene is TRBJ2-2, the V gene TRBV28; a weak D match, TRBD1 (5 bases). The CDR3 totals 17 residues. The germline gives CDR1 MDHEN, CDR2 SYDVKM. V was trimmed by 1 base and J by 3 bases, leaving 15 bases between them. CDR3 nucleotide sequence: TGTGCCAGCAGTTTATTTGGCCAGGGAATATACACCGGGGAGCTGTTTTTT. Protein sequence: CASSLFGQGIYTGELFF.

This sequence joins TRBV5-4 and TRBJ2-7, with TRBD2 as a possible D gene (5 bases). The CDR3 is made up of 15 amino acids. The V end lost 3 bases, the J end lost 0 bases, and 13 bases lay between the germline ends. Germline CDR1 SGHNT, CDR2 YYREEE (reference sequence). CDR3 nucleotides: TGTGCCAGCAGCTGGGAGAGACAAAGCTCCTACGAGCAGTACTTC. Protein: CASSWERQSSYEQYF.

The chain couples TRBV30 to TRBJ1-2, with a weak D call TRBD1 (5 bases). This CDR3 spans 14 amino acids. CDR1 and CDR2 (germline): GTSNPN, SVGIG (reference sequence). V was clipped by 3 bases and J by 3 bases, with 14 bases between them. In DNA, the CDR3 is TGTGCCTGGAGCATGGAGGGGTATGACTATGGCTACACCTTC. Amino acids: CAWSMEGYDYGYTF.

The CDR3, as DNA: TGTGCCAGCCGTTCTACAGGGGGCCGGGGAGAGACCCAGTACTTC. Translation: CASRSTGGRGETQYF. V and J are TRBV28 and TRBJ2-5, with 9 positions matching TRBD1. The CDR3 consists of 15 residues. After removal of 8 bases from V and 4 bases from J, the junction contained 11 bases not matched to a gene. Germline V gives CDR1 MDHEN, CDR2 SYDVKM.

The rearrangement joins TRBV6-6 to TRBJ1-4; D might be TRBD1 (6 bases). The CDR3 is 15 amino acids. CDR1 is MNHNY, CDR2 SVGAGI, per germline (reference sequence). V lost 5 bases, J lost 5 bases, and 15 bases lay in between. The CDR3 loop reads CASSQRDNSNEKLFF. Here the CDR3 DNA reads TGTGCCAGCAGTCAGCGGGACAACAGCAATGAAAAACTGTTTTTT.

The V gene is TRBV19, the J gene TRBJ1-2; tentative D call: TRBD1 (6 bases). Germline V CDR1 and CDR2: LNHDA, SQIVND (reference sequence). Trimming stripped 3 bases from V and 6 bases from J, with 14 bases between. CDR3 length: 14 amino acids. The CDR3, as DNA: TGTGCCAGTAGTATCCTACAGGGAGCGGATGGCTACACCTTC. Translation gives CASSILQGADGYTF.

The chain is built from TRBV7-8 and TRBJ1-5; the D gene is possibly TRBD1 (6 bases). The CDR3 sequence is 13 residues long. Trimming shortened V by 1 base and J by 7 bases, and 8 bases separated the two germline ends. Germline CDR1 is SGHVS and CDR2 is FQNEAQ. Written as DNA, the CDR3 is TGTGCCAGCAGCTTAGGGGGGCCCCAGCCCCAGCATTTT. Protein: CASSLGGPQPQHF.

V usage is TRBV2 and J usage is TRBJ2-1; TRBD1 aligns across 7 bases. CDR1 and CDR2 from the germline V gene are SNHLY and FYNNEI. There are 18 residues in the CDR3. V gave up 5 bases and J gave up 4 bases; unmatched junction bases: 17. Here the CDR3 reads CASSYKLGRTGDYNEQFF. CDR3 in DNA: TGTGCCAGCAGTTACAAGCTAGGGCGGACAGGAGATTACAATGAGCAGTTCTTC.

The gene calls are TRBV19 and TRBJ2-3, with D perhaps TRBD2 (6 bases). The V end lost 8 bases, the J end lost 5 bases, and 11 bases lay between the germline ends. Germline CDR1 is LNHDA and CDR2 is SQIVND (reference sequence). The CDR3 consists of 12 residues. This chain's CDR3 is CASARGGDTQYF. The CDR3 DNA reads as TGTGCCAGTGCCCGGGGAGGAGATACGCAGTATTTT.

The V gene is TRBV6-5, the J gene TRBJ2-7, with D perhaps TRBD2 (6 bases). This CDR3 is built from 15 residues. Trimming left V 5 bases short and J 2 bases short, with 16 bases between. Germline V gene data show CDR1 as MNHEY and CDR2 as SVGAGI. The CDR3 DNA follows: TGTGCCAGCAGTGGGGGGAGAGGGAGCACCTACGAGCAGTACTTC. The encoded protein is CASSGGRGSTYEQYF.